Listed below are T cell receptor beta chains from one sample, sequenced in a study of blood T cell repertoires in COVID-19. Here immunoSEQ multiplex PCR was the method, and the copy in TCRdb shows in-frame clones only, minus some. The sample holds 95,000 to 150,000 clones, approximately 83% seen once. Sequencing was carried out using peripheral blood. The origin of the receptors is a man older than 75 with active or convalescent COVID-19. Both conserved end residues are part of each CDR3. The D gene is left open where the match is weak. Only part of the rows carry a size: once, few, many, or a class if the clone is expanded.

>TRBJ2-7|TRBV5-1|few|-|12
CASSLGVREQYF
TGCGCCAGCAGCCTCGGGGTCAGGGAGCAGTACTTC
>TRBJ2-1|TRBV10-3|once|TRBD2|14
CAISSGGARDEQFF
TGTGCCATCAGTAGCGGGGGGGCCAGGGATGAGCAGTTCTTC
>TRBJ1-6|TRBV30|many|-|15
CAWARQAAGNSPLHF
TGTGCCTGGGCCCGACAGGCGGCTGGGAATTCACCCCTCCACTTT
>TRBJ2-3|TRBV18|-|-|14
CASSTSHKTDTQYF
TGTGCCAGCTCAACCTCTCACAAGACAGATACGCAGTATTTT
>TRBJ2-5|TRBV6-5|few|TRBD2|15
CASSQTSEQQETQYF
TGTGCCAGCAGTCAAACTAGCGAACAACAAGAGACCCAGTACTTC
>TRBJ2-7|TRBV27|-|-|13
CASTLTGAGEQYF
TGTGCCAGCACCCTAACGGGTGCAGGGGAGCAGTACTTC
>TRBJ2-1|TRBV5-1|-|-|15
CASSNHRLRGYEQFF
TGCGCCAGCAGCAACCACAGGTTAAGGGGTTATGAGCAGTTCTTC
>TRBJ2-5|TRBV2|-|TRBD2|16
CASRGGLAGVQETQYF
TGTGCCAGCAGAGGTGGTCTAGCGGGGGTACAAGAGACCCAGTACTTC
>TRBJ2-1|TRBV10-3|-|TRBD1|11
CASGQGAVGFF
TGTGCCAGCGGACAGGGTGCGGTCGGGTTCTTC
>TRBJ2-5|TRBV4-3|-|-|15
CASSQESSSWETQYF
TGCGCCAGCAGCCAAGAGTCTAGCTCCTGGGAGACCCAGTACTTC
>TRBJ1-4|TRBV6-5|-|-|14
CASSYGQGNEKLFF
TGTGCCAGCAGTTACGGCCAGGGTAATGAAAAACTGTTTTTT
>TRBJ1-3|TRBV6-9|once|TRBD1|19
CASSYSLRLPDRAGNTIYF
TGTGCCAGCAGTTATTCTCTAAGGCTGCCCGACAGGGCTGGAAACACCATATATTTT
>TRBJ2-7|TRBV12-3/TRBV12-4|few|TRBD1|13
CASTPGGSYEQYF
TGTGCCAGCACCCCAGGGGGCTCCTACGAGCAGTACTTC
>TRBJ2-3|TRBV11-1|-|TRBD1|15
CASSFQDRSTDTQYF
TGTGCCAGCAGCTTCCAGGACAGGAGCACAGATACGCAGTATTTT
>TRBJ1-5|TRBV5-1|-|-|16
CASSSLPVYSNQPQHF
TGCGCCAGCAGCTCTTTACCAGTTTATAGCAATCAGCCCCAGCATTTT
>TRBJ2-7|TRBV14|few|-|13
CASSQARVGEQYF
TGTGCCAGCAGCCAAGCCAGGGTAGGCGAGCAGTACTTC
>TRBJ1-6|TRBV2|-|-|14
CASSVQGGNSPLHF
TGTGCCAGCAGTGTTCAGGGAGGGAATTCACCCCTCCACTTT
>TRBJ1-5|TRBV12-3/TRBV12-4|-|-|13
CASSPDRVQPQHF
TGTGCCAGCAGCCCGGACAGAGTCCAGCCCCAGCATTTT
>TRBJ2-5|TRBV3-1/TRBV3-2|-|-|13
CASSQSHRETQYF
TGTGCCAGCAGCCAGTCCCACCGGGAGACCCAGTACTTC
>TRBJ1-1|TRBV3-1/TRBV3-2|-|-|14
CASSQAQTNTEAFF
TGTGCCAGCAGCCAAGCACAGACGAACACTGAAGCTTTCTTT
>TRBJ2-2|TRBV23-1|-|-|19
CASSQSSACGSCNTGELFF
TGCGCCAGCAGTCAATCCTCCGCGTGCGGAAGTTGTAACACCGGGGAGCTGTTTTTT
>TRBJ1-1|TRBV5-4|-|TRBD1|17
CASSFPGQAELLAEAFF
TGTGCCAGCAGCTTTCCGGGACAGGCGGAGTTATTAGCTGAAGCTTTCTTT
>TRBJ1-1|TRBV3-1/TRBV3-2|-|-|15
CASSQRQTRSTEAFF
TGTGCCAGCAGCCAAAGGCAGACTCGTAGCACTGAAGCTTTCTTT
>TRBJ1-6|TRBV27|-|-|17
CASSFWGGSSYNSPLHF
TGTGCCAGCAGTTTCTGGGGGGGGAGCTCCTATAATTCACCCCTCCACTTT
>TRBJ2-7|TRBV7-2|-|-|12
CASSSYLVGQYF
TGTGCCAGCAGCTCATACCTAGTCGGGCAGTACTTC
>TRBJ2-1|TRBV12-5|-|-|14
CASGPDRIEGEQFF
TGTGCTAGTGGTCCCGACAGGATTGAGGGTGAGCAGTTCTTC
>TRBJ2-3|TRBV24-1|few|-|18
CATSDPTRLVQGTDTQYF
TGTGCCACCAGTGATCCCACCCGACTAGTGCAAGGCACAGATACGCAGTATTTT
>TRBJ1-6|TRBV5-1|few|TRBD1|15
CASNTGQGYNSPLHF
TGCGCCAGCAACACCGGACAGGGGTATAATTCACCCCTCCACTTT
>TRBJ2-5|TRBV7-6|-|TRBD1|14
CASRTDRGGETQYF
TGTGCCAGCAGGACAGACAGGGGGGGAGAGACCCAGTACTTC
>TRBJ1-1|TRBV5-4|-|-|13
CASSLSQNTEAFF
TGTGCCAGCAGCTTGAGCCAGAACACTGAAGCTTTCTTT
>TRBJ1-3|TRBV9|-|-|19
CASSVGGGKGGISGNTIYF
TGTGCCAGCAGCGTAGGGGGAGGGAAAGGCGGTATTTCAGGAAACACCATATATTTT
>TRBJ1-1|TRBV6-5|-|TRBD1|14
CATKNRGRITEAFF
TGTGCCACCAAAAACAGGGGGCGAATCACTGAAGCTTTCTTT
>TRBJ2-7|TRBV13|-|TRBD2|16
CASSKTSGGNTYEQYF
TGTGCCAGCAGCAAAACTAGCGGGGGTAACACCTACGAGCAGTACTTC
>TRBJ1-1|TRBV6-2/TRBV6-3|-|-|15
CASSYALGGWTEAFF
TGTGCCAGCAGTTACGCCCTCGGAGGTTGGACTGAAGCTTTCTTT
>TRBJ2-7|TRBV9|few|TRBD2|14
CASSPSGSSYEQYF
TGTGCCAGCAGCCCTAGCGGGAGCTCCTACGAGCAGTACTTC
>TRBJ2-5|TRBV4-1|-|-|13
CASSQVRGETQYF
TGCGCCAGCAGCCAAGTTAGGGGAGAGACCCAGTACTTC